This T cell receptor beta chain originates from a study of blood T cells in healthy people across ages. Then a second PCR, running roughly 7 to 11 cycles, was carried out with a sample-barcoded 5' primer and a J-beta primer mix. TCRdb used MiXCR to reprocess the 5' RACE reads, holding one entry per CDR3 protein. This sample carries some 760,000 distinct CDR3 sequences, approximately 25% of them seen once, and the ten largest clones take roughly 9%. Germline V gene lookup returns CDR1 MNHNY and CDR2 SVGAGI (reference sequence). Trimming removed 8 bases at V and 6 bases at J, with 23 bases between. This CDR3 comprises 16 residues. Separately, the same data were catalogued under a study of T cells of mothers and their children.

The clonotype comes from a boy younger than 18 in good health. The genes are TRBV6-6 and TRBJ2-1; D remains unclear. Material: blood. In nucleotides, the CDR3 is TGTGCCAGCGTAAGGTCTGGCCCCTCCGGGTTCAATGAGCAGTTCTTC. Translated, it gives CASVRSGPSGFNEQFF.